The 15 T cell receptor beta chains given below trace back to one sample, sequenced in a study of blood T cell repertoires in COVID-19. Sequenced by immunoSEQ multiplex PCR; TCRdb stores in-frame clones only, minus some. The profile shows about 280,000 clones, approximately 86% of them singletons. Sequencing was carried out using peripheral blood. Source of these receptors: a man between 18 and 35 years old with active or convalescent COVID-19.

The CDR3 DNA reads TGCGCCAGCAGCTGGGGCAGGGAAAGCTCTGGAAACACCATATATTTT. Its translation: CASSWGRESSGNTIYF. V and J are TRBV4-1 and TRBJ1-3; a weak D match, TRBD1 (5 bases). This CDR3 has 16 amino acids. V was pared by 5 bases and J by 0 bases, with 14 bases between. CDR1 is MGHRA, CDR2 YSYEKL, per germline.

V gene TRBV5-1 combines with J gene TRBJ1-1; 7 bases agree with TRBD1. Germline loops: CDR1 SGHRS, CDR2 YFSETQ. V was pared by 4 bases and J by 2 bases, with 5 bases of the junction left unmatched. CDR3 length: 14 residues. In DNA, the CDR3 is TGCGCCAGCAGCAAGGACAGGCTAAACACTGAAGCTTTCTTT. This translates into CASSKDRLNTEAFF. The full variable domain, in which reference TRBV5-1 and TRBJ1-1 provide the parts outside the CDR3, is KAGVTQTPRYLIKTRGQQVTLSCSPISGHRSVSWYQQTPGQGLQFLFEYFSETQRNKGNFPGRFSGRQFSNSRSEMNVSTLELGDSALYLCASSKDRLNTEAFFGQGTRLTVV.

The chain is built from TRBV7-2 and TRBJ1-5, with a tentative D call TRBD1 (5 bases). This CDR3 is 15 amino acids long. Trimming pared 2 bases from V and 3 bases from J, leaving 11 bases between. CDR1 and CDR2 from the germline V gene are SGHTA and FQGNSA. CDR3 bases: TGTGCCAGCAGCTTATCGTGGACACACAATCAGCCCCAGCATTTT. Amino acids: CASSLSWTHNQPQHF.

CDR3 DNA sequence: TGCGCCAGCAGCCAAGTTGAGGGGGGGAGCTACGAGCAGTACTTC. Translating gives CASSQVEGGSYEQYF. The chain carries TRBV4-1 and TRBJ2-7; D possibly corresponds to TRBD2 (7 bases). The germline CDR1 and CDR2 sequences are MGHRA and YSYEKL. Trimming pared 1 base from V and 3 bases from J, leaving 13 bases between. The CDR3 sequence is 15 residues long.

J is TRBJ1-1 and V is TRBV27, with 10 bases that match TRBD1. The germline CDR1 and CDR2 sequences are MNHEY and SMNVEV (reference sequence). V lost 0 bases, J lost 3 bases, and 10 bases stayed unmatched. The CDR3 runs 18 residues. The CDR3 here is CASSLSLTGGLRYTEAFF. The DNA of the CDR3 is TGTGCCAGCAGTTTATCTTTGACAGGGGGCTTAAGGTACACTGAAGCTTTCTTT.

This chain connects TRBV9 to TRBJ2-5, with 10 bases that match TRBD1. The germline gives CDR1 SGDLS, CDR2 YYNGEE. The CDR3 loop spans 15 amino acids. V shed 4 bases, J shed 9 bases, and the junction held 12 bases outside the gene matches. This chain's CDR3 is CASSPQGQGGLSQYF. The CDR3 region has the DNA TGTGCCAGCAGCCCCCAAGGACAGGGGGGCTTGTCCCAGTACTTC. Together with reference TRBV9 and TRBJ2-5, the CDR3 gives the full variable domain: DSGVTQTPKHLITATGQRVTLRCSPRSGDLSVYWYQQSLDQGLQFLIQYYNGEERAKGNILERFSAQQFPDLHSELNLSSLELGDSALYFCASSPQGQGGLSQYFGPGTRLLVL.

The J gene is TRBJ1-5, the V gene TRBV19; D remains ambiguous. The CDR3 spans 14 residues. Germline CDR1 LNHDA, CDR2 SQIVND (reference sequence). CDR3 nucleotides: TGTGCAGTGACCCCCCGGGATAGCAATCAGCCCCAGCATTTT. Amino acids: CAVTPRDSNQPQHF.

The chain has TRBV9 and TRBJ2-2; D call uncertain. V was cut by 0 bases and J by 1 base, with 7 bases left in between. Germline CDR1 is SGDLS and CDR2 is YYNGEE. The length of the CDR3 is 15 residues. CDR3 residues: CASSVVVGNTGELFF. CDR3 nucleotide sequence: TGTGCCAGCAGCGTAGTGGTCGGGAACACCGGGGAGCTGTTTTTT.

This chain joins TRBV11-2 and TRBJ1-2; TRBD1 matches 9 bases. Germline V gene data show CDR1 as SGHAT and CDR2 as FQNNGV. The trim removed 5 bases at V and 8 bases at J, leaving 9 bases unmatched. This CDR3 comprises 14 residues. The CDR3 spells CASSPTGTGWGYTF. CDR3 nucleotides: TGTGCCAGCAGCCCGACCGGGACAGGGTGGGGCTACACCTTC. The full variable domain, rest sourced from reference TRBV11-2 and TRBJ1-2, is EAGVAQSPRYKIIEKRQSVAFWCNPISGHATLYWYQQILGQGPKLLIQFQNNGVVDDSQLPKDRFSAERLKGVDSTLKIQPAKLEDSAVYLCASSPTGTGWGYTFGSGTRLTVV.

The V gene is TRBV7-3, the J gene TRBJ1-1; 9 bases line up with TRBD1. Germline CDR1 is SGHTA and CDR2 is FQGTGA. V dropped 6 bases and J dropped 1; count of bases not matched to a gene: 6. CDR3 size: 15 residues. The CDR3 sequence is CASRKTGGWNTEAFF. The DNA of the CDR3 is TGTGCCAGCAGAAAAACAGGGGGCTGGAACACTGAAGCTTTCTTT.

Turning to this clone: This sample includes further DNA sequences coding for the same CDR3. The chain employs TRBV5-1 and TRBJ2-2, with D perhaps TRBD1 (6 bases). CDR3 length equals 15 residues. Germline V gene lookup returns CDR1 SGHRS and CDR2 YFSETQ. Trimming removed 3 bases at V and 0 bases at J, with 9 bases between. CDR3 loop: CASSSRTANTGELFF. CDR3 DNA: TGCGCCAGCAGCTCGAGGACAGCGAACACCGGGGAGCTGTTTTTT.

This sequence joins TRBV19 and TRBJ1-2; maybe TRBD1 (6 bases). The CDR3 loop spans 15 amino acids. Trimming took 0 bases from V and 6 from J, leaving 14 bases between them. CDR1 is LNHDA, CDR2 SQIVND, per germline (reference sequence). The CDR3 DNA reads TGTGCCAGTAGTATAGATCCGGGCGGGGGCAATGGCTACACCTTC. Amino acids: CASSIDPGGGNGYTF. The entire variable domain, with the rest obtained from reference TRBV19 and TRBJ1-2, is as follows: DGGITQSPKYLFRKEGQNVTLSCEQNLNHDAMYWYRQDPGQGLRLIYYSQIVNDFQKGDIAEGYSVSREKKESFPLTVTSAQKNPTAFYLCASSIDPGGGNGYTFGSGTRLTVV.

The chain links TRBV27 to TRBJ2-3, with D maybe TRBD1 (6 bases). Germline CDR1 MNHEY, CDR2 SMNVEV (reference sequence). The CDR3 extends over 16 amino acids. The V gene lost 3 bases and the J gene lost 2 bases, with 15 bases spanning the gap. CDR3 region: CASSFLDSEHTDTQYF. Here the CDR3 DNA reads TGTGCCAGCAGTTTTTTGGACAGCGAACACACAGATACGCAGTATTTT.

This chain links TRBV5-1 with TRBJ1-5; 9 nucleotides line up with TRBD1. CDR1 is SGHRS, CDR2 YFSETQ, per germline. The CDR3 runs to 16 residues. V gave up 0 bases and J gave up 3 bases; unmatched junction bases: 4. CDR3 bases: TGCGCCAGCAGCTTGGGGGGACAGGGACCCAATCAGCCCCAGCATTTT. Protein product: CASSLGGQGPNQPQHF.

The V gene is TRBV5-6, the J gene TRBJ1-6; D not resolved. The CDR3 covers 14 residues. Germline V gene data show CDR1 as SGHDT and CDR2 as YYEEEE. Deletions cut 0 bases from V and 6 bases from J, with 7 bases between. The CDR3 bases are TGTGCCAGCAGCTTGGGGCGGATTAATTCACCCCTCCACTTT. It translates to CASSLGRINSPLHF.